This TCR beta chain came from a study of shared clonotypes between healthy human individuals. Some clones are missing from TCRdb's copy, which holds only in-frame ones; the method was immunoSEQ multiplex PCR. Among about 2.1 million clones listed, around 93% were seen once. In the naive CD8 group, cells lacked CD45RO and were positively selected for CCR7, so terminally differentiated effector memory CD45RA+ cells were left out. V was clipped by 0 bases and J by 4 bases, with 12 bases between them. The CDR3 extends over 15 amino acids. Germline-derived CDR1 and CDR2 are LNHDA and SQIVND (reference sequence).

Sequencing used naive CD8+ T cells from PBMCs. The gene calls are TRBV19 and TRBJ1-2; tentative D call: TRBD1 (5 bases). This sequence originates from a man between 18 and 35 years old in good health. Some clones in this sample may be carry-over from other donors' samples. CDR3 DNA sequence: TGTGCCAGTAGTATAGACCCAGACAGACTCTATGGCTACACCTTC. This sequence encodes CASSIDPDRLYGYTF.